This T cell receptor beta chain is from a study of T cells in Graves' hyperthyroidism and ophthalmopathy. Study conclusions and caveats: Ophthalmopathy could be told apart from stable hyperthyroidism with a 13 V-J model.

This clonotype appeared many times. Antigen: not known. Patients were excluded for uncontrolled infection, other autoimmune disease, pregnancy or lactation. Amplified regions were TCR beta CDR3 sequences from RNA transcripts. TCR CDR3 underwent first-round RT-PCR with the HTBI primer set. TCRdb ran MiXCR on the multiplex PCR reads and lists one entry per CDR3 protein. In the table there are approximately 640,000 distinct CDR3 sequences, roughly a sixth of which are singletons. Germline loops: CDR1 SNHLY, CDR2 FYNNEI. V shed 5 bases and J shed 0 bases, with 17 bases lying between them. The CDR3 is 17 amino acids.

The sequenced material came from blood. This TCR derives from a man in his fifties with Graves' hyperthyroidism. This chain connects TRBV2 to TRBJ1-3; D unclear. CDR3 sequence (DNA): TGTGCCAGCAGTCTGCATTACCTAAGGACCTCTGGAAACACCATATATTTT. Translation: CASSLHYLRTSGNTIYF.